Each of the 28 T cell receptor beta chains below was sequenced from the same sample in a study of tumor T cells in aggressive B-cell lymphoma. Repertoires were generated with immunoSEQ multiplex PCR, while TCRdb's copy carries only in-frame clones and drops some. The repertoire holds about 1,200 clones, with approximately 85% as singletons. Sample: tumor tissue. These receptors were taken from an adult with diffuse large B cell lymphoma.

The rearrangement uses TRBV29-1 and TRBJ2-6, with 10 nucleotides matching TRBD2. The J segment lost 4 bases and the V segment lost 0 bases, leaving 9 bases of the junction unmatched. The CDR3 extends over 18 amino acids. The germline V gene has CDR1 SQVTM and CDR2 ANQGSEA. CDR3 DNA: TGCAGCGTTGAAGATTGGCTAGCGGGAGAGTCAGGGGCCAACGTCCTGACTTTC. Translating gives CSVEDWLAGESGANVLTF. Combining the CDR3 with reference TRBV29-1 and TRBJ2-6 gives the whole variable domain SAVISQKPSRDICQRGTSLTIQCQVDSQVTMMFWYRQQPGQSLTLIATANQGSEATYESGFVIDKFPISRPNLTFSTLTVSNMSPEDSSIYLCSVEDWLAGESGANVLTFGAGSRLTVL.

The rearrangement joins TRBV29-1 to TRBJ1-1, with D perhaps matching TRBD1 (6 bases). Looked up from germline, CDR1 is SQVTM and CDR2 is ANQGSEA. This CDR3 has 10 amino acids. V gave up 7 bases and J gave up 7 bases, with 10 bases separating them. CDR3 loop: CSALTGEAFF. The CDR3 bases are TGCAGCGCATTGACAGGTGAAGCTTTCTTT.

The rearrangement joins TRBV6-4 to TRBJ2-3; 8 bases are shared with TRBD2. The germline V gene has CDR1 MRHNA and CDR2 SNTAGT. The CDR3 is 15 amino acids. With 0 bases clipped from V and 1 base from J, the junction kept 0 bases outside the gene matches. The CDR3 region is CASSDSSGGTDTQYF. The CDR3, as DNA: TGTGCCAGCAGTGACTCTAGCGGGGGCACAGATACGCAGTATTTT.

J is TRBJ2-7 and V is TRBV7-2, with 14 bases fitting TRBD2. The CDR3 length is 17 residues. With 5 bases clipped from V and 6 bases from J, the junction kept 12 bases outside the gene matches. The germline V gene has CDR1 SGHTA and CDR2 FQGNSA. In DNA form, the CDR3 reads TGTGCCAGCAGCCGAGGACTAGCGGGAGGAACTCTTCCCGAGCAGTACTTC. It translates to CASSRGLAGGTLPEQYF.

The chain is built from TRBV5-6 and TRBJ1-2, with 8 bases aligning to TRBD1. The junction had 11 bases not matched to a gene; V was cut back by 5 bases and J by 8 bases. CDR1 and CDR2 (germline): SGHDT, YYEEEE. The CDR3 runs 14 residues. As DNA, the CDR3 is TGTGCCAGCAGGATCCCAGGGGGCGCGGGGGGCTACACCTTC. It codes for CASRIPGGAGGYTF.

This chain connects TRBV29-1 to TRBJ2-7, with a possible D match to TRBD1 (6 bases). CDR1 is SQVTM, CDR2 ANQGSEA, per germline. Trimming took off 7 bases at V and 3 bases at J, with 16 bases between the two ends. The CDR3 sequence is 13 residues long. This CDR3 reads CSAFGGLFYEQYF. The CDR3 DNA reads as TGCAGCGCCTTTGGGGGCCTATTCTACGAGCAGTACTTC.

CDR3 nucleotide sequence: TGTGCCAGCAGCTTAGTTTTTTTAGTAGCTTCCGGGGAGCTGTTTTTT. This gives the protein CASSLVFLVASGELFF. The chain combines TRBV7-2 with TRBJ2-2; no definite D call. This CDR3 comprises 16 residues. V was shortened by 1 base and J by 6 bases, with 15 bases between the two germline ends. Germline V lookup: CDR1 SGHTA, CDR2 FQGNSA.

A remark on this clone: One end of the junction is discordant with germline, which a read error may explain. Other DNA sequences within the sample encode an identical CDR3. The CDR3 is CASSLDLAKNIQYF. The CDR3 nucleotides are TGTGCCAGCAGCTTAGACCTAGCCAAAAACATTCAGTATTTC. The chain combines TRBV11-2 with TRBJ2-4, with a possible D match to TRBD2 (5 bases). The CDR3 length is 14 residues. Germline loops: CDR1 SGHAT, CDR2 FQNNGV.

The rearrangement uses TRBV28 and TRBJ2-7, with D possibly being TRBD2 (7 bases). Trimming removed 8 bases from V and 0 bases from J, with 14 bases in between. The CDR3 totals 14 residues. CDR1 and CDR2 (germline): MDHEN, SYDVKM. The CDR3 DNA reads as TGTGCCAGCTTCTCGGGGGGCGCCTCCTACGAGCAGTACTTC. Protein product: CASFSGGASYEQYF.

J is TRBJ1-1 and V is TRBV10-3; 11 bases fit TRBD1. The CDR3 sequence is 13 residues long. The V gene end was trimmed by 10 bases and the J gene end by 5 bases; junction bases not matched to a gene: 6. The V gene's germline CDR1 is ENHRY and CDR2 SYGVKD. The CDR3: CATGDRGVTEAFF. The CDR3 nucleotides read TGTGCCACCGGGGACAGGGGGGTGACTGAAGCTTTCTTT.

This chain joins TRBV10-3 and TRBJ2-3; 12 bases line up with TRBD2. The V gene end was trimmed by 7 bases and the J gene end by 7 bases; junction bases not matched to a gene: 6. This CDR3 is built from 14 residues. The V gene's germline CDR1 is ENHRY and CDR2 SYGVKD. Written as DNA, the CDR3 is TGTGCCATCAAGGAGACTAGCGGGAGTTATACGCAGTATTTT. This encodes CAIKETSGSYTQYF.

This chain joins TRBV27 and TRBJ1-6; D is undetermined. CDR1 MNHEY and CDR2 SMNVEV come from the germline V gene (reference sequence). This CDR3 region has 16 residues. V dropped 6 bases and J dropped 5 bases, with 17 bases sitting between them. This chain's CDR3 is CASRFQGGRHNSPLHF. CDR3 nucleotide sequence: TGTGCCAGCAGATTCCAAGGAGGACGGCATAATTCACCCCTCCACTTT.

This chain connects TRBV10-3 to TRBJ2-2; 8 bases agree with TRBD1. From germline, CDR1 is ENHRY and CDR2 SYGVKD. V lost 7 bases to trimming and J lost 7 bases; unmatched junction nucleotides: 11. The CDR3 contains 15 residues. The CDR3 is CAITTSGGRDGELFF. CDR3 bases: TGTGCCATCACTACCTCAGGGGGCCGAGACGGGGAGCTGTTTTTT.

V and J are TRBV7-6 and TRBJ2-2, with D possibly TRBD1 on 6 matching bases. The germline gives CDR1 SGHVS, CDR2 FNYEAQ. Trimming took off 2 bases at V and 6 bases at J, with 10 bases between the two ends. This CDR3 contains 14 residues. CDR3 loop: CASSLRRGPGELFF. CDR3 sequence (DNA): TGTGCCAGCAGCTTACGCAGGGGACCCGGGGAGCTGTTTTTT.

The count of this clone is one. J is TRBJ2-2 and V is TRBV28; TRBD2 matches 13 bases. Per the germline V gene, CDR1 is MDHEN and CDR2 is SYDVKM. V was pared by 3 bases and J by 7 bases, with 14 bases of the junction left unmatched. This CDR3 has 19 amino acids. CDR3 DNA sequence: TGTGCCAGCAGTTTGATCATCGAGACTAGCGGGGGGTGGGGCGGGGAGCTGTTTTTT. Protein sequence: CASSLIIETSGGWGGELFF.

This CDR3 reads CSANTQGEQYF. CDR3 in DNA: TGCAGTGCAAACACCCAGGGCGAGCAGTACTTC. This chain joins TRBV20-1 and TRBJ2-7, with a weak D call TRBD1 (5 bases). With 6 bases removed from V and 6 bases from J, the gap between germline ends came to 12 bases. Germline V CDR1 and CDR2: DFQATT, SNEGSKA (reference sequence). The CDR3 is made up of 11 amino acids.

This clone came up once. This rearrangement joins TRBV7-2 to TRBJ1-5; no firm D call. The ends were cut back, 1 base at V and 0 bases at J, with 7 bases in the middle. CDR3 size: 15 residues. Germline CDR1 and CDR2: SGHTA and FQGNSA. The chain's CDR3 is CASSLGRYSNQPQHF. The CDR3 DNA follows: TGTGCCAGCAGCTTAGGGAGATATAGCAATCAGCCCCAGCATTTT.

The chain employs TRBV11-3 and TRBJ2-2; D is uncertain. V lost 4 bases and J lost 3, with 3 bases in between. CDR3 length: 12 amino acids. Germline CDR1 and CDR2: SGHNT and YENEEA. The CDR3: CASSSYTGELFF. The CDR3, as DNA: TGTGCCAGCAGCTCATACACCGGGGAGCTGTTTTTT. The entire variable domain, with the rest obtained from reference TRBV11-3 and TRBJ2-2, is as follows: EAGVVQSPRYKIIEKKQPVAFWCNPISGHNTLYWYLQNLGQGPELLIRYENEEAVDDSQLPKDRFSAERLKGVDSTLKIQPAELGDSAVYLCASSSYTGELFFGEGSRLTVL.

The gene calls are TRBV27 and TRBJ2-5; maybe TRBD2 (5 bases). Per germline, CDR1 MNHEY and CDR2 SMNVEV (reference sequence). The V end was cut by 6 bases, the J end by 3 bases, with 11 bases between. The CDR3 has 13 amino acids. The CDR3 protein is CASSSGEKETQYF. In DNA form, the CDR3 reads TGTGCCAGCAGCTCCGGGGAAAAAGAGACCCAGTACTTC.

The chain uses TRBV6-5 and TRBJ2-7, with 8 nucleotides matching TRBD2. The CDR3 has 16 amino acids. The junction had 7 bases not matched to a gene; V was cut back by 0 bases and J by 3 bases. Germline CDR1 and CDR2: MNHEY and SVGAGI. CDR3 in amino acids: CASSYSAERENYEQYF. The CDR3 bases are TGTGCCAGCAGTTACTCAGCCGAGCGGGAGAACTACGAGCAGTACTTC.

The chain joins TRBV6-4 to TRBJ2-5, with 7 bases lining up with TRBD2. From germline, CDR1 is MRHNA and CDR2 SNTAGT. This CDR3 is built from 14 residues. With 2 bases clipped from V and 3 bases from J, the junction kept 3 bases outside the gene matches. CDR3 coding DNA: TGTGCCAGCAGTGACCTCGGGGGGAAAGAGACCCAGTACTTC. Protein: CASSDLGGKETQYF.

This clone was counted only a few times. CDR3 region: CASSQDPPGVGLHEQYF. In DNA form, the CDR3 reads TGCGCCAGCAGCCAAGACCCCCCGGGAGTCGGTTTGCACGAGCAGTACTTC. The chain uses TRBV4-1 and TRBJ2-7; tentatively, D is TRBD2 (6 bases). This CDR3 comprises 17 residues. V was pared by 0 bases and J by 5 bases, with 20 bases between. Germline assignment: CDR1 MGHRA and CDR2 YSYEKL.

A single count supports this clone. The chain has TRBV7-2 and TRBJ1-5; D call uncertain. CDR1 and CDR2 (germline): SGHTA, FQGNSA. V was shortened by 0 bases and J by 6 bases, with 9 bases between the two germline ends. The CDR3 runs 14 residues. CDR3 sequence: CASSLAGGSQPQHF. The CDR3 nucleotides are TGTGCCAGCAGCTTAGCAGGAGGTTCTCAGCCCCAGCATTTT.

The rearrangement links TRBV19 to TRBJ1-5; the D is unclear. Germline V gives CDR1 LNHDA, CDR2 SQIVND (reference sequence). There are 15 residues in the CDR3. Trimming left V 1 base short and J 6 bases short, with 13 bases between. The CDR3 DNA sequence: TGTGCCAGTAGTATAGCGGGAGGGATGGGTCAGCCCCAGCATTTT. The encoded protein is CASSIAGGMGQPQHF.

The chain uses TRBV30 and TRBJ1-2; no clear D gene. Germline loops: CDR1 GTSNPN, CDR2 SVGIG (reference sequence). Trimming took 0 bases from V and 4 from J, leaving 6 bases between them. This CDR3 contains 12 residues. The CDR3 spells CAWSVGGYGYTF. The DNA of the CDR3 is TGTGCCTGGAGTGTGGGAGGCTATGGCTACACCTTC.

This clone was seen only a few times. J is TRBJ1-6 and V is TRBV4-2; 8 positions agree with TRBD1. Germline V gene sequence: CDR1 LGHNA, CDR2 YNFKEQ. With 0 bases clipped from V and 11 bases from J, the junction kept 9 bases outside the gene matches. This CDR3 has 16 residues. CDR3 in DNA: TGTGCCAGCAGCCAAGAATGGTCAGGGGGCGTTACACCCCTCCACTTT. Translated: CASSQEWSGGVTPLHF.

The CDR3 DNA follows: TGTGCCAGCAGCCCATACTTAGGTGGGGGGGGAACTAACTATGGCTACACCTTC. It codes for CASSPYLGGGGTNYGYTF. The rearrangement links TRBV7-2 to TRBJ1-2; tentatively, D is TRBD1 (5 bases). Germline CDR1 and CDR2: SGHTA and FQGNSA. The length of the CDR3 is 18 residues. Trimming took off 5 bases at V and 0 bases at J, with 22 bases between the two ends.

This chain joins TRBV5-8 and TRBJ1-4; the D gene is possibly TRBD1 (6 bases). The CDR3 totals 15 residues. V lost 2 bases to trimming and J lost 4 bases, with 12 bases between them. Germline assignment: CDR1 SGHTS and CDR2 YDEGEE. CDR3 region: CASSFQDSHNEKLFF. The CDR3 DNA sequence: TGTGCCAGCAGCTTTCAGGACAGTCATAATGAAAAACTGTTTTTT.